This T cell receptor (beta chain) originates from a study of blood T cell repertoires in COVID-19. Overall study context: Samples of COVID-19 (acute and convalescent) were obtained from the United States, Italy and Spain. PBMCs, B-cell-depleted T cells, or T cells were the source of the cDNA or gDNA that made up the material.

This clone was counted a single time. The CDR3 extends over 16 amino acids. Germline V lookup: CDR1 SGHAT, CDR2 FQNNGV. The V gene end was trimmed by 3 bases and the J gene end by 4 bases; junction bases not matched to a gene: 8. As handled by the study authors: Amplification from reference gene primers served as the basis for estimated nucleated cell counts. Sequencing used immunoSEQ multiplex PCR; TCRdb keeps in-frame clones, though not all of them. V and J calls and clone size are as listed in that table; D and trimming were resolved from the DNA. The repertoire holds tens of thousands of clones, with about 85% as singletons.

The origin of this receptor is a male donor with acute or convalescent COVID-19. The rearrangement uses TRBV11-2 and TRBJ1-5, with TRBD1 matching 8 bases. The sequenced material came from peripheral blood. CDR3 sequence: CASSLRGGQGNQPQHF. The CDR3 DNA follows: TGTGCCAGCAGCTTGAGGGGTGGACAGGGAAATCAGCCCCAGCATTTT.